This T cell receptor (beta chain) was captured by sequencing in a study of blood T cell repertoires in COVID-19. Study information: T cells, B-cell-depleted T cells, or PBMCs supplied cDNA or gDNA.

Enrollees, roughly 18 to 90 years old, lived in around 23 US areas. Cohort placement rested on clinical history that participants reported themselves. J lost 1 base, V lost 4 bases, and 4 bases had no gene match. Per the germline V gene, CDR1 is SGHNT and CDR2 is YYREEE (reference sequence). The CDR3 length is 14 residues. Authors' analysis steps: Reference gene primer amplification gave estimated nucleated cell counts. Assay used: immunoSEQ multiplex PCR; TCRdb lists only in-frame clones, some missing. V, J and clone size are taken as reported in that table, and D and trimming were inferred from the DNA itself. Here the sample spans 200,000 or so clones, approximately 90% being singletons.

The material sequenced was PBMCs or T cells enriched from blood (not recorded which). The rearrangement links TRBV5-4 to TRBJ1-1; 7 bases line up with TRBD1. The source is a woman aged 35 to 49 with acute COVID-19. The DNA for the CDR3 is TGTGCCAGCAGCCGAACAGGGGCGAACACTGAAGCTTTCTTT. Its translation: CASSRTGANTEAFF.